A selection of T cell receptor beta chains follows, all from one sample in a study of T cell changes during pregnancy in multiple sclerosis. TCRdb's copy holds only in-frame clones and misses some; the assay was immunoSEQ multiplex PCR. The repertoire holds 24,000 or so clones, with approximately 86% as singletons. The material was CD8+ T cells from peripheral blood mononuclear cells, obtained in the first trimester of pregnancy. All receptors derive from a female donor in good health, enrolled as a control in a pregnancy study. The CDR3 runs from the conserved cysteine through the conserved F or W. The D gene is left open where the match is weak. Part of the rows lack a size; the others show once, few, many or a class for expanded clones.

j_call v_call clone_size d_call cdr3_aa cdr3_nt
TRBJ1-1 TRBV28 . TRBD1 CASSPLTGGYTEAFF TGTGCCAGCAGTCCCCTGACAGGGGGCTATACTGAAGCTTTCTTT
TRBJ2-7 TRBV4-1 . . CASSLDNSYEQYF TGCGCCAGCAGCCTTGACAATTCCTACGAGCAGTACTTC
TRBJ2-7 TRBV15 . . CATSRAQQGSWEQYF TGTGCCACCAGCAGAGCACAACAGGGATCGTGGGAGCAGTACTTC
TRBJ2-2 TRBV14 medium-sized . CASSQVSGELFF TGTGCCAGCAGCCAAGTATCCGGGGAGCTGTTTTTT
TRBJ2-7 TRBV6-5 . TRBD1 CASSPRTGTDEQYF TGTGCCAGCAGTCCTCGGACAGGGACCGACGAGCAGTACTTC
TRBJ1-6 TRBV11-2 . . CASSPTDNSPLHF TGTGCCAGCAGCCCGACAGATAATTCACCCCTCCACTTT
TRBJ2-7 TRBV7-8 once TRBD1 CASSSQTGDGHEQYF TGTGCCAGCAGCTCGCAGACAGGGGATGGGCACGAGCAGTACTTC
TRBJ1-2 TRBV5-8 . . CASSLSENHYGYTF TGTGCCAGCAGCTTGTCAGAAAATCACTATGGCTACACCTTC
TRBJ2-4 TRBV11-2 once . CASSLTRSLDIQYF TGTGCCAGCAGCCTCACCCGGAGTTTGGACATTCAGTACTTC
TRBJ2-5 TRBV11-3 . TRBD2 CASSLEWREARETQYF TGTGCCAGCAGCTTAGAGTGGCGGGAGGCCCGGGAGACCCAGTACTTC
TRBJ2-3 TRBV11-2 . . CASSFPIIGGTDTQYF TGTGCCAGCAGCTTTCCCATCATAGGGGGCACAGATACGCAGTATTTT
TRBJ1-2 TRBV11-2 few TRBD1 CASSPPPGQALGGYTF TGTGCCAGCAGCCCCCCCCCAGGACAGGCCCTCGGGGGCTACACCTTC
TRBJ2-7 TRBV11-2 . TRBD1 CASQGAHEQYF TGTGCCAGTCAGGGGGCGCACGAGCAGTACTTC
TRBJ1-1 TRBV4-3 . TRBD1 CASSLGQGPAFF TGCGCCAGCAGCCTTGGACAGGGGCCGGCTTTCTTT
TRBJ2-3 TRBV7-6 . . CASSLVSRDTQYF TGTGCCAGCAGCTTAGTATCCAGAGATACGCAGTATTTT
TRBJ2-1 TRBV4-2 . TRBD2 CASSQDRPSGGLRDEQFF TGTGCCAGCAGCCAAGATCGGCCTAGCGGGGGCCTACGGGATGAGCAGTTCTTC
TRBJ1-2 TRBV2 . TRBD1 CASSEIGQGDYGYTF TGTGCCAGCAGTGAAATTGGACAGGGGGACTATGGCTACACCTTC
TRBJ2-2 TRBV7-3 . . CASSPMNTGELFF TGTGCCAGCAGCCCCATGAACACCGGGGAGCTGTTTTTT
TRBJ1-2 TRBV15 . . CATSVGEVDGYTF TGTGCCACCAGCGTTGGGGAGGTGGACGGCTACACCTTC
TRBJ2-1 TRBV4-1 . TRBD2 CASTPLAGGANEQFF TGCGCCAGCACCCCACTAGCGGGAGGGGCCAATGAGCAGTTCTTC
TRBJ2-7 TRBV6-5 . . CASSYGTAVYEQYF TGTGCCAGCAGTTACGGCACCGCGGTCTACGAGCAGTACTTC
TRBJ2-1 TRBV6-6 . . CASSFPGTTYNEQFF TGTGCCAGCAGTTTCCCAGGGACAACTTACAATGAGCAGTTCTTC
TRBJ2-1 TRBV5-6 . . CASSLASGNAYNEQFF TGTGCCAGCAGCTTGGCATCGGGGAACGCCTACAATGAGCAGTTCTTC
TRBJ1-4 TRBV4-3 . TRBD1 CASSHQSGTGAEGLFF TGCGCCAGCAGCCACCAGAGCGGGACAGGGGCGGAAGGGCTGTTTTTT
TRBJ1-1 TRBV5-1 once . CASSLTASNTEAFF TGCGCCAGCAGCTTGACAGCATCGAACACTGAAGCTTTCTTT
TRBJ1-5 TRBV19 . TRBD1 CASNIGTGEDNQPQHF TGTGCCAGTAATATAGGGACAGGGGAGGACAATCAGCCCCAGCATTTT
TRBJ2-2 TRBV19 many . CASSFSGENTGELFF TGTGCCAGTAGCTTCTCCGGGGAGAACACCGGGGAGCTGTTTTTT
TRBJ1-4 TRBV15 . TRBD1 CATSSFQGGRGKLFF TGTGCCACCAGCAGCTTTCAGGGGGGAAGAGGCAAACTGTTTTTT
TRBJ2-1 TRBV7-3 . TRBD2 CASSLGLASEQFF TGTGCCAGCAGCTTAGGACTAGCGAGTGAGCAGTTCTTC
TRBJ2-1 TRBV27 . TRBD2 CASSSLETSGSGVFNEQFF TGTGCCAGCAGTTCCCTCGAGACTAGCGGGAGTGGGGTTTTTAATGAGCAGTTCTTC
TRBJ1-1 TRBV7-9 . . CASSFLGGELNTEAFF TGTGCCAGCAGCTTCCTGGGAGGAGAACTTAACACTGAAGCTTTCTTT
TRBJ2-3 TRBV5-4 . TRBD1 CASSLGDRGRDTQYF TGTGCCAGCAGCTTGGGGGACAGAGGTCGGGATACGCAGTATTTT
TRBJ1-2 TRBV6-5 . . CASSLDQDYGYTF TGTGCCAGCAGTCTTGACCAGGACTATGGCTACACCTTC